This paragraph reports one T cell receptor (beta chain). Its antigen is unknown. This specimen belongs to a study of T-cell memory formation after mild COVID-19. Germline CDR1 reads SGHVS; CDR2 reads FNYEAQ. The length of the CDR3 is 12 residues. The V and J ends lost 9 bases and 7 bases respectively, with 15 bases between them. TCRdb re-called the 5' RACE reads through MiXCR, storing one row per CDR3 protein. The data show 110,000 to 150,000 distinct CDR3 sequences, about 14% seen once. Study outcomes and limitations: There were some responding clones in pre-infection memory, which suggested that cross-reactive memory had joined.

The V gene is TRBV7-6, the J gene TRBJ2-5; D may be TRBD2 (6 bases). The TCR was taken from an adult woman who had mild COVID-19 (a few samples of this study predate the infection). Cell type and time point are not known. Sequencing was performed on PBMCs or a T cell subset sorted from them (not recorded which). For the CDR3, the DNA is TGTGCCAGTCGGGAGTTGAGAGGGACCCAGTACTTC. As protein: CASRELRGTQYF.